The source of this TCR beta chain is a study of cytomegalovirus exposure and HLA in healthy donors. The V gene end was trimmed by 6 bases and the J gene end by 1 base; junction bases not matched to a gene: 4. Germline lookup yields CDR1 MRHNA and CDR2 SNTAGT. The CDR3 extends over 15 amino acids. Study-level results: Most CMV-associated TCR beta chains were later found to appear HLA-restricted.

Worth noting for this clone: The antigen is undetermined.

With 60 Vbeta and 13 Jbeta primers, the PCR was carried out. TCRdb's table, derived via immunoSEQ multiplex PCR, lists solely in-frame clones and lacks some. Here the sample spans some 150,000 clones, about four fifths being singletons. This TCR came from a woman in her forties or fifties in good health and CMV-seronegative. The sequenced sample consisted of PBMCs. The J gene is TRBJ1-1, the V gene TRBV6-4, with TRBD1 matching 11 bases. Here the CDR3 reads CASSRTGGGNTEAFF. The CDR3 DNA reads TGTGCCAGCAGCCGGACAGGGGGCGGGAACACTGAAGCTTTCTTT.